Included here is one T cell receptor beta chain sequence, with context. Its antigen is not known. The data originate from a study of cytomegalovirus exposure and HLA in healthy donors. Study results and caveats: Many donors shared some public TCRs, even though most TCR sequences were rare. Later work showed greater clonal expansion in HLA-associated TCR beta chains than in equally common others.

Amplification used 60 Vbeta primers and 13 Jbeta primers. Libraries were prepared by immunoSEQ multiplex PCR; TCRdb keeps only in-frame clonotypes and omits some of them. In the table there are more than 100,000 clones, around 77% of which are singletons. The source of this sequence is a human donor in good health. The material sequenced was PBMCs.

The CDR3 DNA follows: TGTGCCATCTCGGGTCAACAGGGAGTACGGCGAGCCAAAAACATTCAGTACTTC. Amino acids: CAISGQQGVRRAKNIQYF. The gene calls are TRBV27 and TRBJ2-4; D is perhaps TRBD1 (6 bases). This CDR3 spans 18 amino acids. V was clipped by 10 bases and J by 0 bases, with 25 bases between them. CDR1 and CDR2 from the germline V gene are MNHEY and SMNVEV (reference sequence).